The source of this T cell receptor beta chain is a study of blood T cell repertoires in COVID-19. The overall study: Samples came from the United States, Italy and Spain, spanning acute and convalescent COVID-19. T cells, B-cell-depleted T cells, or PBMCs supplied cDNA or gDNA.

V lost 1 base and J lost 8, with 12 bases in between. The CDR3 length is 13 residues. Germline values: CDR1 SGHNT, CDR2 YYREEE (reference sequence). Under the authors' procedure: Reference gene primer amplification in the assay estimated nucleated cell counts. Some clones are missing from TCRdb's copy, which holds only in-frame ones; the method was immunoSEQ multiplex PCR. That table gives V, J and clone size, and the DNA gave D and trimming. The data hold some 120,000 clones, with around 82% observed a single time. This receptor was taken from a man older than 75 with active or convalescent COVID-19. The sample comprised peripheral blood. The V gene is TRBV5-4, the J gene TRBJ1-2; no clear D. In DNA form, the CDR3 reads TGTGCCAGCAGCTTGTTCTCGGGTTTGGGCTACACCTTC. It codes for CASSLFSGLGYTF.